This TCR beta chain appears in the sequencing data of a study of cytomegalovirus exposure and HLA in healthy donors. For the study at large: The same platform as the roughly 630 first-cohort repertoires was used for the 130 or so validation repertoires, a later analysis reported.

V lost 9 bases and J lost 3, with 16 bases in between. Germline V CDR1 and CDR2: LNHDA, SQIVND (reference sequence). The CDR3 totals 14 residues. In regard to this clone: Its antigen is still unknown.

A 120-subject validation cohort, separate from the approximately 610-subject first cohort, supplied the donors. Clones were read by immunoSEQ multiplex PCR, and TCRdb kept only the in-frame ones, dropping some. The sample has roughly 73,000 clones, around 95% seen once; the top ten hold 3.3%. Whole-study findings and limits: In vitro testing confirmed a few CMV-associated chains as specific for CMV antigens. The study recorded 150 to 200 TCR beta chains that were cytomegalovirus-associated.

The sequencing input was PBMCs. The source of this sequence is a man aged 18 to 30 in good health and CMV-seronegative. This chain links TRBV19 with TRBJ2-3; tentatively, D is TRBD2 (7 bases). CDR3 residues: CARGKGGATDTQYF. In nucleotides, the CDR3 is TGTGCCAGAGGAAAGGGGGGGGCAACAGATACGCAGTATTTT.